One T cell receptor beta chain is described in this entry. What it binds is unknown. Researchers sequenced unstimulated naive, memory, effector memory and TEMRA subsets in three donor pairs. This record belongs to a study of siplizumab effects on memory and regulatory T cells. The study's findings and limits: Siplizumab brought about a significant reduction in alloreactive sequences traceable to unstimulated CD4+ memory cells. Naive T cells appeared more diverse than memory cells and seemed to be major alloresponse contributors. An assignable phenotype, naive or memory, was missing from roughly 80-95% of proliferating CD4+ or CD8+ clones.

Using immunoSEQ multiplex PCR, the repertoire was profiled, and TCRdb retains in-frame clones only, with some absent. This table has 50,000 to 70,000 clones, just over 95% appearing once. The germline CDR1 and CDR2 sequences are SGDLS and YYNGEE. Between the trimmed V and J ends, which lost 8 bases and 0 bases, there was a span of 12 bases. This CDR3 comprises 14 residues. The sequenced sample was naive CD8+ T cells sorted from blood. The sequence came from a human donor in good health. V gene TRBV9 combines with J gene TRBJ1-3, with D hard to call. CDR3 amino acids: CASRSADSGNTIYF. CDR3 nucleotide sequence: TGTGCCAGTAGGAGCGCCGACTCTGGAAACACCATATATTTT.